This TCR beta chain comes out of a study of blood T cells in healthy people across ages. Study-wide findings and caveats: It was not known whether donors were CMV positive (a possible confounder of expanded clonotype changes).

This clonotype appeared a few times. Its target is not known. A J-beta primer mix and a sample-barcoded 5' primer were used in a second PCR of roughly 6 to 11 cycles. From the 5' RACE reads, TCRdb called clonotypes with MiXCR, one entry per CDR3 protein. There are 1.8 million or so distinct CDR3 sequences in the sample; approximately 40% occur only once, and roughly 23% lies in the top ten. Deletions cut 3 bases from V and 1 base from J, with 9 bases between. Germline CDR1 LGHNA, CDR2 YNFKEQ. CDR3 size: 14 residues. The chain has TRBV4-2 and TRBJ2-5; TRBD2 is a possible D gene (6 bases). This TCR derives from a human donor in good health. Sequencing was done on a sample of blood. The CDR3 here is CASSHSTSQETQYF. In DNA, the CDR3 is TGTGCCAGCAGCCACTCGACTAGCCAAGAGACCCAGTACTTC.